One and the same sample provided the 17 T cell receptor beta chains below, sequenced in a study of blood T cells in healthy people across ages. With a J-beta primer mix and a sample-barcoded 5' primer, a second PCR ran 7 to 11 cycles. Each CDR3 protein is one row after TCRdb ran MiXCR on the 5' RACE reads. The table lists just over 800,000 distinct CDR3 sequences, 55% to 65% of them singletons. Sequencing input: blood. These receptors all stem from a man aged 25 to 40 in good health.

The chain carries TRBV18 and TRBJ2-7, with D perhaps assigned TRBD1 or TRBD2 (6 bases each). Germline-derived CDR1 and CDR2 are KGHSH and LQKENI. The CDR3 loop spans 13 amino acids. Trimming pared 0 bases from V and 6 bases from J, leaving 9 bases between. CDR3 region: CASSPPRGGEQYF. CDR3 coding DNA: TGTGCCAGCTCACCACCCAGGGGAGGCGAGCAGTACTTC.

This clonotype was found many times. The chain uses TRBV5-1 and TRBJ2-3, with a weak D call TRBD2 (5 bases). The CDR3 is 14 amino acids. CDR1 SGHRS and CDR2 YFSETQ come from the germline V gene. Deletions cut 3 bases from V and 3 bases from J, with 11 bases between. The CDR3 sequence: CASSWSPGTDTQYF. For the CDR3, the DNA is TGCGCCAGCAGCTGGTCCCCGGGGACAGATACGCAGTATTTT.

The rearrangement links TRBV4-3 to TRBJ1-2; D unclear. Germline V gene data show CDR1 as LGHNA and CDR2 as YSLEER. V lost 4 bases to trimming and J lost 4 bases, with 19 bases between them. The CDR3 is 16 amino acids. CDR3 region: CASSPREDRWLYGYTF. For the CDR3, the DNA is TGCGCCAGCAGCCCCCGAGAGGACCGCTGGCTCTATGGCTACACCTTC.

The chain combines TRBV5-1 with TRBJ2-3; TRBD2 matches at 11 bases. Trimming cost V 3 bases and J 3 bases; bases outside gene matches: 6. The CDR3 spans 16 residues. Germline V lookup: CDR1 SGHRS, CDR2 YFSETQ. The CDR3 spells CASSSGLAVGTDTQYF. The DNA for the CDR3 is TGCGCCAGCAGCTCGGGACTAGCGGTGGGGACAGATACGCAGTATTTT.

This chain joins TRBV29-1 and TRBJ2-3; 7 bases agree with TRBD2. Germline V gene lookup returns CDR1 SQVTM and CDR2 ANQGSEA. CDR3 length: 13 amino acids. V gave up 8 bases and J gave up 3 bases; unmatched junction bases: 8. This CDR3 reads CSFGRFGTDTQYF. The CDR3 nucleotides read TGCAGCTTCGGGAGGTTCGGGACAGATACGCAGTATTTT.

The V call is TRBV5-5, the J call TRBJ1-5; no reliable D call. Germline CDR1 reads SGHKS; CDR2 reads YYEKEE (reference sequence). This CDR3 comprises 13 residues. Trimming cost V 1 base and J 3 bases, with 5 bases left between them. CDR3 nucleotides: TGTGCCAGCAGCTTGTCAGTCAATCAGCCCCAGCATTTT. Translated: CASSLSVNQPQHF.

The chain uses TRBV4-3 and TRBJ2-1, with 11 bases aligning to TRBD1. After removal of 2 bases from V and 7 bases from J, the junction contained 7 bases not matched to a gene. CDR3 size: 16 residues. Per the germline V gene, CDR1 is LGHNA and CDR2 is YSLEER. The CDR3 DNA is TGCGCCAGCAGCCAATCCGGGACAGGGGGAGGGAATGAGCAGTTCTTC. This sequence encodes CASSQSGTGGGNEQFF.

The chain is built from TRBV6-2 or TRBV6-3 and TRBJ1-2; TRBD1 might be the D (6 bases). This CDR3 comprises 14 residues. Germline lookup yields CDR1 MNHEY and CDR2 SVGEGT. The V and J ends lost 4 bases and 4 bases respectively, with 13 bases between them. CDR3 nucleotides: TGTGCCAGCAGTTGGCGGGACAACCTCTATGGCTACACCTTC. This encodes CASSWRDNLYGYTF.

The chain combines TRBV5-1 with TRBJ2-7; 8 nucleotides line up with TRBD1. Germline V gene data show CDR1 as SGHRS and CDR2 as YFSETQ. CDR3 length: 15 residues. The junction had 6 bases not matched to a gene; V was cut back by 4 bases and J by 0 bases. The CDR3 bases are TGCGCCAGCAGCATGGGACAGGATTACTCCTACGAGCAGTACTTC. Amino acid sequence: CASSMGQDYSYEQYF.

This clonotype came up many times. J is TRBJ2-5 and V is TRBV18, with D maybe TRBD2 (5 bases). V lost 2 bases and J lost 2, with 9 bases in between. This CDR3 comprises 14 residues. Per germline, CDR1 KGHSH and CDR2 LQKENI. The DNA for the CDR3 is TGTGCCAGCTCACCAGACTATTTGCAAGAGACCCAGTACTTC. Translation: CASSPDYLQETQYF.

This rearrangement joins TRBV6-5 to TRBJ1-2, with D perhaps matching TRBD1 (5 bases). V shed 7 bases and J shed 0 bases, with 15 bases lying between them. Per the germline V gene, CDR1 is MNHEY and CDR2 is SVGAGI. This CDR3 has 15 amino acids. The CDR3 DNA sequence: TGTGCCAGCACCGGGGGGGAGGCCCCTAACTATGGCTACACCTTC. Translation gives CASTGGEAPNYGYTF.

A note on this clonotype: The junction shows a germline mismatch at one end, possibly a read error. The chain is built from TRBV20-1 and TRBJ1-2, with a weak D call TRBD1 (5 bases). Germline lookup yields CDR1 DFQATT and CDR2 SNEGSKA (reference sequence). CDR3 size: 14 residues. This CDR3 reads CSARDRGANYGCTF. The CDR3 coding sequence is TGCAGTGCTAGAGATCGAGGGGCGAACTATGGCTGCACCTTC.

Turning to this clonotype: A junction boundary mismatches the germline segment, possibly from a read error. The chain recombines TRBV6-6 with TRBJ2-7; D might be TRBD1 or TRBD2, each matching 5 bases. This CDR3 is 15 amino acids long. Germline loops: CDR1 MNHNY, CDR2 SVGAGI (reference sequence). CDR3 in DNA: TGCGCCAGCAGCCCCGAGGGGTTGCCATCCTACGAGCAGTACTTC. It is translated as CASSPEGLPSYEQYF.

The chain couples TRBV6-6 to TRBJ2-1; D is undetermined. The CDR3 contains 13 residues. In germline, CDR1 is MNHNY, CDR2 SVGAGI (reference sequence). Trimming took off 2 bases at V and 9 bases at J, with 11 bases between the two ends. CDR3 nucleotides: TGTGCCAGCAGTTACGCGCAGATGCGTGAGCAGTTCTTC. Protein: CASSYAQMREQFF.

The sample holds many counts of this clonotype. The V and J genes are TRBV20-1 and TRBJ1-2, with 7 bases matching TRBD1. V shed 3 bases, J shed 7 bases, and the junction held 8 bases outside the gene matches. Per germline, CDR1 DFQATT and CDR2 SNEGSKA (reference sequence). This CDR3 is built from 13 residues. CDR3 loop: CSASIRDSSGYTF. CDR3 bases: TGCAGTGCTAGCATCCGGGACAGCTCTGGCTACACCTTC.

In this sample, this clonotype turned up a few times. CDR3 sequence reads: CASSLQTSGGVSEQFF. The CDR3 DNA reads as TGTGCCAGCAGCCTTCAGACTAGCGGGGGGGTAAGTGAGCAGTTCTTC. The chain uses TRBV9 and TRBJ2-1; TRBD2 matches 14 bases. The CDR3 consists of 16 residues. V shed 4 bases, J shed 9 bases, and the junction held 9 bases outside the gene matches. The germline gives CDR1 SGDLS, CDR2 YYNGEE. The entire variable domain, with the rest obtained from reference TRBV9 and TRBJ2-1, is as follows: DSGVTQTPKHLITATGQRVTLRCSPRSGDLSVYWYQQSLDQGLQFLIQYYNGEERAKGNILERFSAQQFPDLHSELNLSSLELGDSALYFCASSLQTSGGVSEQFFGPGTRLTVL.

A few counts support this clonotype. The V and J genes are TRBV2 and TRBJ2-5; a possible D gene is TRBD1 (5 bases). Germline CDR1 and CDR2: SNHLY and FYNNEI. The V end was cut by 4 bases, the J end by 5 bases, with 8 bases between. The CDR3 is 12 amino acids. CDR3 coding DNA: TGTGCCAGCAGTGCCAGGGCTGAGACCCAGTACTTC. It encodes CASSARAETQYF.